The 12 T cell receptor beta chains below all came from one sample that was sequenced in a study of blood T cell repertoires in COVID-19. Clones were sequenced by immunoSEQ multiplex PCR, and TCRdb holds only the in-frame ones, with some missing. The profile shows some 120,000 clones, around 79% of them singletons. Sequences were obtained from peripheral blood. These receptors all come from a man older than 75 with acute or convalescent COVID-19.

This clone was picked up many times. CDR3 amino acids: CASSLGQGSTEAFF. The CDR3 region has the DNA TGTGCCAGCAGCTTAGGGCAGGGGTCGACTGAAGCTTTCTTT. The chain is built from TRBV7-3 and TRBJ1-1, with D possibly matching TRBD1 (6 bases). This CDR3 contains 14 residues. V lost 2 bases and J lost 5, with 12 bases in between. The germline V gene encodes CDR1 SGHTA and CDR2 FQGTGA.

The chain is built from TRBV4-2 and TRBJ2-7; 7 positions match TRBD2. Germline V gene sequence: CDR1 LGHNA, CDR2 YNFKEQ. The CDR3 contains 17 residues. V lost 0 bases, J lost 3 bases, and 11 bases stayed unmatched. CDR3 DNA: TGTGCCAGCAGCCAAGATCCCAGGGAGGGGTTCCTCTACGAGCAGTACTTC. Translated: CASSQDPREGFLYEQYF.

CDR3 sequence: CASSPGLSGYQETQYF. DNA of the CDR3: TGCGCCAGCAGCCCCGGACTCTCGGGGTACCAAGAGACCCAGTACTTC. The chain is built from TRBV5-1 and TRBJ2-5; a weak D match, TRBD2 (5 bases). The CDR3 length is 16 residues. The ends were cut back, 4 bases at V and 0 bases at J, with 16 bases in the middle. Germline V CDR1 and CDR2: SGHRS, YFSETQ.

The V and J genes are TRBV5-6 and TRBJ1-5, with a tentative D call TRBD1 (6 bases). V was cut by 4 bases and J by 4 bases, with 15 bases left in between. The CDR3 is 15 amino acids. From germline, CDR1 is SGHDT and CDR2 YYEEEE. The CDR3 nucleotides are TGTGCCAGCAGCCGCTTTTCGGACAGAAATCAGCCCCAGCATTTT. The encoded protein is CASSRFSDRNQPQHF.

The CDR3 nucleotides are TGTGCCAGTAGTATAGGGAGTCTGCGGGGACTTGAGACCCAGTACTTC. It yields the protein CASSIGSLRGLETQYF. The chain carries TRBV19 and TRBJ2-5, with D tentatively TRBD2 (6 bases). The CDR3 has 16 residues. V dropped 1 base and J dropped 5 bases, with 17 bases sitting between them. Germline CDR1 and CDR2: LNHDA and SQIVND (reference sequence).

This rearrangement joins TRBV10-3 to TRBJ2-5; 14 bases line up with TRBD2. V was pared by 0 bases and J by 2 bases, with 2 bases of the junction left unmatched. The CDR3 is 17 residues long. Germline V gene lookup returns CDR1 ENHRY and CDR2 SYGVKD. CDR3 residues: CAISESGLAGDQETQYF. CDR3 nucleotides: TGTGCCATCAGTGAGTCGGGACTAGCGGGGGATCAAGAGACCCAGTACTTC.

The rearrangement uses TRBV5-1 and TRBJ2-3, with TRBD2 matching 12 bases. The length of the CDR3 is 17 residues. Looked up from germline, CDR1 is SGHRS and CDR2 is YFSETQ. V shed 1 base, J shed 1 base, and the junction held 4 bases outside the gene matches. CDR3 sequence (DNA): TGCGCCAGCAGCTTGACTAGCGGGGGGTCAGGCACAGATACGCAGTATTTT. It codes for CASSLTSGGSGTDTQYF.

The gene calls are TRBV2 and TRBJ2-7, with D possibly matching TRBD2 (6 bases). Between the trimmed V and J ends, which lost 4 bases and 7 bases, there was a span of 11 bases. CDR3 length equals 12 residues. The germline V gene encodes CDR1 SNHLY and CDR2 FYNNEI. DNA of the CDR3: TGTGCCAGCAGTGCGGGGGTCTGGGAGCAGTACTTC. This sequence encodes CASSAGVWEQYF.

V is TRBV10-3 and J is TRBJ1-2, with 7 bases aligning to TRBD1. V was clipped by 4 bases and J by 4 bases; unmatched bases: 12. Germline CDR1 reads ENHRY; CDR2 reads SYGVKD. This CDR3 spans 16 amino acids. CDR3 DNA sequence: TGTGCCATCAGTGTACAGGGGTCCGGTATGGCCTATGGCTACACCTTC. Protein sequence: CAISVQGSGMAYGYTF.

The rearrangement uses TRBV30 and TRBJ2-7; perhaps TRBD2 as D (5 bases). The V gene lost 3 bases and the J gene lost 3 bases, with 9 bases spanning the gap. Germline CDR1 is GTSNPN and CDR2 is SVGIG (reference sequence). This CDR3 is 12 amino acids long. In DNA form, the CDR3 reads TGTGCCTGGAGGAACCGGGGCTACGAGCAGTACTTC. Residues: CAWRNRGYEQYF.

The DNA for the CDR3 is TGCGCCAGCAGCTTGGTCGGAGGGCCCTCTGGAAACACCATATATTTT. Its translation: CASSLVGGPSGNTIYF. The chain is built from TRBV5-1 and TRBJ1-3; D is unclear. The ends were cut back, 0 bases at V and 0 bases at J, with 10 bases in the middle. The germline V gene encodes CDR1 SGHRS and CDR2 YFSETQ. This CDR3 comprises 16 residues.

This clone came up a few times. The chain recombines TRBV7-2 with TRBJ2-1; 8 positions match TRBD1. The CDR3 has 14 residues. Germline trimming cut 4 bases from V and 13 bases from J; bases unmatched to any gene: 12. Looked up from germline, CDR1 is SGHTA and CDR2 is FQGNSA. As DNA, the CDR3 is TGTGCCAGCAGCTCCGGGACAGGAGTTTGGGGACAGTTCTTC. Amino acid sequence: CASSSGTGVWGQFF.